This is a list of T cell receptor beta chains from one sample in a study of OX40 agonist ivuxolimab in advanced cancers. The method was immunoSEQ multiplex PCR; TCRdb's version includes in-frame clones alone and lacks a portion of them. Altogether about 98,000 clones are present, roughly 85% being singletons, with the ten largest covering over 0.4%. The sequencing used CD4+ or CD8+ T cells sorted from blood, collected in a trial of the OX40 agonist ivuxolimab. The receptors were gathered from an adult with an advanced solid tumor such as melanoma, head and neck, liver or kidney cancer. The CDR3 runs from the conserved cysteine through the conserved F or W. D genes are given only for firm matches. Clone sizes are given selectively: once, few, many, or a class where the clone is expanded.

J gene: TRBJ2-5; clone size: .; D gene: TRBD1; V gene: TRBV2; CDR3 DNA: TGTGCCAGCAAGAGGGACAGGGGTGGCCAAGAGACCCAGTACTTC; CDR3 protein: CASKRDRGGQETQYF
J gene: TRBJ2-5; clone size: .; D gene: .; V gene: TRBV27; CDR3 DNA: TGTGCCAGCAGTTTATCAGTAGGGGTAGGAGAGACCCAGTACTTC; CDR3 protein: CASSLSVGVGETQYF
J gene: TRBJ1-1; clone size: .; D gene: .; V gene: TRBV7-8; CDR3 DNA: TGTGCCAGCAGCATCGACCTGACAGTGCCTGAAGCTTTCTTT; CDR3 protein: CASSIDLTVPEAFF
J gene: TRBJ1-5; clone size: .; D gene: TRBD1; V gene: TRBV7-2; CDR3 DNA: TGTGCCAGCAGCCCTCAGGGGGATCAGCCCCAGCATTTT; CDR3 protein: CASSPQGDQPQHF
J gene: TRBJ1-1; clone size: .; D gene: .; V gene: TRBV5-1; CDR3 DNA: TGCGCCAGCAGCACGGGCCTCGAAGCTTTCTTT; CDR3 protein: CASSTGLEAFF
J gene: TRBJ2-7; clone size: .; D gene: TRBD1; V gene: TRBV5-4; CDR3 DNA: TGTGCCAGCAGCTCCCGGGACAGGGGCGACGAGCAGTACTTC; CDR3 protein: CASSSRDRGDEQYF
J gene: TRBJ1-3; clone size: .; D gene: TRBD1; V gene: TRBV11-3; CDR3 DNA: TGTGCCAGCAGCCCAGGACAGGGGCCAGGAAACACCATATATTTT; CDR3 protein: CASSPGQGPGNTIYF
J gene: TRBJ1-3; clone size: .; D gene: TRBD1; V gene: TRBV6-1; CDR3 DNA: TGTGCCAGCGCTCCGGGACAGGTCTCTGGAAACACCATATATTTT; CDR3 protein: CASAPGQVSGNTIYF
J gene: TRBJ2-5; clone size: .; D gene: TRBD1; V gene: TRBV6-5; CDR3 DNA: TGTGCCAGTTTTAACAGGGGGCGAGAGACCCAGTACTTC; CDR3 protein: CASFNRGRETQYF
J gene: TRBJ1-1; clone size: .; D gene: TRBD1; V gene: TRBV25-1; CDR3 DNA: TGTGCCAGCAGAGGACAGGGCGCCACTGAAGCTTTCTTT; CDR3 protein: CASRGQGATEAFF
J gene: TRBJ1-3; clone size: .; D gene: .; V gene: TRBV19; CDR3 DNA: TGTGCCAGTAGTATTGGGGGACCTGGAAACACCATATATTTT; CDR3 protein: CASSIGGPGNTIYF
J gene: TRBJ1-2; clone size: .; D gene: .; V gene: TRBV5-4; CDR3 DNA: TGTGCCAGCAGCCCTACTTTGTCTTACTATGGCTACACCTTC; CDR3 protein: CASSPTLSYYGYTF
J gene: TRBJ1-2; clone size: once; D gene: .; V gene: TRBV19; CDR3 DNA: TGTGCCAGTAGAGGGGACCATGGGTATGGCTACACCTTC; CDR3 protein: CASRGDHGYGYTF
J gene: TRBJ1-2; clone size: .; D gene: TRBD1; V gene: TRBV2; CDR3 DNA: TGTGCCAGCAGTGACAGGGGGCCCGCCTATGGCTACACCTTC; CDR3 protein: CASSDRGPAYGYTF
J gene: TRBJ1-2; clone size: .; D gene: .; V gene: TRBV4-1; CDR3 DNA: TGCGCCAGCAGCCCATATCAGGTTTACCGGAATAACTATGGCTACACCTTC; CDR3 protein: CASSPYQVYRNNYGYTF
J gene: TRBJ1-4; clone size: .; D gene: .; V gene: TRBV6-6; CDR3 DNA: TGTGCCAGCAGACAGCAGGGTGAAAAACTGTTTTTT; CDR3 protein: CASRQQGEKLFF